These 13 T cell receptor beta chains share one sample of origin, sequenced in a study of shared T cell receptors in the human thymus (dated by TCRdb to 2020 to 2023). The library was built by means of the immunoSEQ multiplex PCR assay. Here the immuneACCESS table is served through TCRdb, limited to in-frame sequences with V and J called. Missing clones are a known gap in these copies; in checked studies unresolved V genes cover under half, and the rest lacks a known reason. Recorded for this sample are under 700,000 clones; around 82% of them occurred a single time. Of the sample, more than 0.01% falls within the top ten clones. The same sample was also studied in work on human thymus T cells.

What was sequenced was thymocytes. These TCRs come from a boy under two years old with a congenital heart defect. Donor details come from another sample of the same person, matched by shared clones.

This rearrangement joins TRBV4-1 to TRBJ2-4; possible D gene TRBD2, 6 bases. This CDR3 is built from 16 residues. V gave up 1 base and J gave up 3 bases, with 13 bases separating them. Germline-derived CDR1 and CDR2 are MGHRA and YSYEKL. The CDR3 loop reads CASSQVGGTGKNIQYF. The CDR3 DNA reads as TGCGCCAGCAGCCAAGTTGGCGGGACTGGCAAAAACATTCAGTACTTC.

The J gene is TRBJ1-4, the V gene TRBV25-1; D is perhaps TRBD1 (6 bases). The CDR3 totals 15 residues. V lost 1 base, J lost 6 bases, and 12 bases lay in between. Germline values: CDR1 MGHDK, CDR2 SYGVNS. The DNA for the CDR3 is TGTGCCAGCAGTGAATCCGAGGGGGGGGATGAAAAACTGTTTTTT. Protein sequence: CASSESEGGDEKLFF. Together with reference TRBV25-1 and TRBJ1-4, the CDR3 gives the full variable domain: EADIYQTPRYLVIGTGKKITLECSQTMGHDKMYWYQQDPGMELHLIHYSYGVNSTEKGDLSSESTVSRIRTEHFPLTLESARPSHTSQYLCASSESEGGDEKLFFGSGTQLSVL.

The rearrangement joins TRBV9 to TRBJ2-1; D is possibly TRBD2 (6 bases). Germline CDR1 is SGDLS and CDR2 is YYNGEE. The CDR3 sequence is 16 residues long. V was pared by 1 base and J by 5 bases, with 16 bases between. In DNA form, the CDR3 reads TGTGCCAGCAGCGTAAGTTCCGGGACTCCACACAATGAGCAGTTCTTC. It yields the protein CASSVSSGTPHNEQFF.

The V gene is TRBV27, the J gene TRBJ1-1; weak D call: TRBD1 (6 bases). The V and J ends lost 4 bases and 0 bases respectively, with 15 bases between them. CDR1 is MNHEY, CDR2 SMNVEV, per germline (reference sequence). This CDR3 region has 16 residues. The CDR3 DNA follows: TGTGCCAGCAGTTCCCGACAGGTGCGAATGAACACTGAAGCTTTCTTT. This translates into CASSSRQVRMNTEAFF.

The sample holds one count of this clone. The V call is TRBV15, the J call TRBJ2-5; the D gene is possibly TRBD2 (6 bases). Germline V lookup: CDR1 LNHNV, CDR2 YYDKDF (reference sequence). The CDR3 length is 15 residues. Trimming removed 2 bases at V and 4 bases at J, with 14 bases between. As DNA, the CDR3 is TGTGCCACCAGCAGAAATAGCGGCCGCTCAGAGACCCAGTACTTC. Translated, it gives CATSRNSGRSETQYF. The entire variable domain, with the rest obtained from reference TRBV15 and TRBJ2-5, is as follows: DAMVIQNPRYQVTQFGKPVTLSCSQTLNHNVMYWYQQKSSQAPKLLFHYYDKDFNNEADTPDNFQSRRPNTSFCFLDIRSPGLGDTAMYLCATSRNSGRSETQYFGPGTRLLVL.

This rearrangement joins TRBV9 to TRBJ2-3; D gene uncertain. The CDR3 is 13 amino acids. Trimming cost V 0 bases and J 4 bases, with 6 bases left between them. Germline V gene data show CDR1 as SGDLS and CDR2 as YYNGEE. CDR3 bases: TGTGCCAGCAGCGTAGGCAGATCAGATACGCAGTATTTT. The encoded protein is CASSVGRSDTQYF.

The chain employs TRBV27 and TRBJ2-3, with TRBD2 matching 9 bases. Germline CDR1 is MNHEY and CDR2 is SMNVEV (reference sequence). The length of the CDR3 is 17 residues. The V gene end was trimmed by 7 bases and the J gene end by 3 bases; junction bases not matched to a gene: 14. The CDR3 DNA is TGTGCCAGCACCCTAGGAGGCGGGAGGGAAGGGACAGATACGCAGTATTTT. Amino acid sequence: CASTLGGGREGTDTQYF.

The rearrangement uses TRBV27 and TRBJ2-1; TRBD1 is a possible D gene (6 bases). Germline V gene sequence: CDR1 MNHEY, CDR2 SMNVEV (reference sequence). Trimming left V 3 bases short and J 2 bases short, with 26 bases between. This CDR3 has 20 residues. The CDR3 is CASSLKAGVVVGFAYNEQFF. CDR3 nucleotides: TGTGCCAGCAGTTTGAAGGCAGGGGTGGTTGTAGGTTTCGCCTACAATGAGCAGTTCTTC.

On this clone: This sample also contains other DNA sequences that code for the same CDR3. The V call is TRBV28, the J call TRBJ2-7; 10 bases match TRBD1. This CDR3 has 12 residues. With 8 bases clipped from V and 2 bases from J, the junction kept 0 bases outside the gene matches. Germline V gene sequence: CDR1 MDHEN, CDR2 SYDVKM. CDR3 region: CASGQGAYEQYF. The CDR3 DNA reads as TGTGCCAGCGGACAGGGGGCCTACGAGCAGTACTTC.

The J gene is TRBJ2-5, the V gene TRBV7-6; TRBD1 matches at 11 bases. The length of the CDR3 is 19 residues. Germline V gene lookup returns CDR1 SGHVS and CDR2 FNYEAQ. With V trimmed by 0 bases and J by 2 bases, 11 bases remained unmatched. Written as DNA, the CDR3 is TGTGCCAGCAGCTTAGCTCCCGGCCGGGACAGGGGGGTTCAAGAGACCCAGTACTTC. It codes for CASSLAPGRDRGVQETQYF.

The chain carries TRBV30 and TRBJ2-1; 10 bases match TRBD2. CDR1 is GTSNPN and CDR2 is SVGIG in the germline V gene (reference sequence). This CDR3 region has 16 residues. The junction had 12 bases not matched to a gene; V was cut back by 0 bases and J by 10 bases. CDR3 coding DNA: TGTGCCTGGAGTGTATTGGGCGGGACTAGCGAGTCGGAGCAGTTCTTC. Amino acid sequence: CAWSVLGGTSESEQFF. Full variable domain (rest looked up from reference TRBV30 and TRBJ2-1): SQTIHQWPATLVQPVGSPLSLECTVEGTSNPNLYWYRQAAGRGLQLLFYSVGIGQISSEVPQNLSASRPQDRQFILSSKKLLLSDSGFYLCAWSVLGGTSESEQFFGPGTRLTVL.

The chain couples TRBV4-3 to TRBJ2-1; maybe TRBD1 (6 bases). CDR1 is LGHNA and CDR2 is YSLEER in the germline V gene. The CDR3 runs to 18 residues. The V end lost 0 bases, the J end lost 8 bases, and 23 bases lay between the germline ends. The CDR3 protein is CASSQETGKGTSKDEQFF. In nucleotides, the CDR3 is TGCGCCAGCAGCCAAGAAACAGGGAAGGGTACTTCGAAGGATGAGCAGTTCTTC.

J is TRBJ1-2 and V is TRBV7-2, with 7 bases aligning to TRBD1. The junction had 5 bases not matched to a gene; V was cut back by 1 base and J by 3 bases. Germline values: CDR1 SGHTA, CDR2 FQGNSA. The CDR3 runs 15 residues. CDR3 amino acids: CASSLVDDRDYGYTF. The CDR3, as DNA: TGTGCCAGCAGCTTAGTAGACGACAGGGACTATGGCTACACCTTC.